The next 16 T cell receptor beta chains were all read from a single sample in a study of blood T cell repertoires in COVID-19. Only in-frame clones appear in the TCRdb table, and some are missing; sequencing was by immunoSEQ multiplex PCR. This table holds fewer than 90,000 clones, roughly 80% found once. Material: peripheral blood. The receptors shown here come from a woman between 50 and 59 years old with acute or convalescent COVID-19.

The chain recombines TRBV2 with TRBJ1-2; D is perhaps TRBD1 (6 bases). Germline V gene lookup returns CDR1 SNHLY and CDR2 FYNNEI. V was trimmed by 7 bases and J by 4 bases, leaving 10 bases between them. The CDR3 totals 12 residues. CDR3 sequence (DNA): TGTGCCAGCAAAAGGGACACCTATGGCTACACCTTC. It is translated as CASKRDTYGYTF.

The V call is TRBV6-6, the J call TRBJ1-5, with D perhaps TRBD1 (5 bases). This CDR3 is built from 16 residues. The germline gives CDR1 MNHNY, CDR2 SVGAGI (reference sequence). V was clipped by 1 base and J by 0 bases, with 10 bases between them. CDR3 protein: CASSYFGGVSNQPQHF. The CDR3 DNA reads TGTGCCAGCAGTTACTTCGGGGGGGTTAGCAATCAGCCCCAGCATTTT.

The CDR3 sequence is CASSPGFAPGEQYF. In DNA, the CDR3 is TGTGCCAGCAGCCCAGGTTTCGCCCCTGGCGAGCAGTACTTC. The chain is built from TRBV5-8 and TRBJ2-7; the D is unclear. V lost 4 bases and J 6 bases, leaving 17 bases between the germline ends. Looked up from germline, CDR1 is SGHTS and CDR2 is YDEGEE. The CDR3 is 14 residues long.

This rearrangement joins TRBV19 to TRBJ2-1; 7 bases match TRBD1. V trimming: 0 bases; J trimming: 3 bases; junction bases outside the gene matches: 5. Germline V gene data show CDR1 as LNHDA and CDR2 as SQIVND (reference sequence). The CDR3 spans 16 residues. This CDR3 is CASSIDNRGFYNEQFF. CDR3 nucleotides: TGTGCCAGTAGTATAGATAACAGGGGATTCTACAATGAGCAGTTCTTC. The entire variable domain, with the rest obtained from reference TRBV19 and TRBJ2-1, is as follows: DGGITQSPKYLFRKEGQNVTLSCEQNLNHDAMYWYRQDPGQGLRLIYYSQIVNDFQKGDIAEGYSVSREKKESFPLTVTSAQKNPTAFYLCASSIDNRGFYNEQFFGPGTRLTVL.

CDR3 bases: TGTGCCAGTAGTTCCAGGGCGAACACTGAAGCTTTCTTT. Its protein product is CASSSRANTEAFF. This chain links TRBV19 with TRBJ1-1; D is perhaps TRBD1 (5 bases). The CDR3 is made up of 13 amino acids. V lost 5 bases and J 1 base, leaving 8 bases between the germline ends. The germline gives CDR1 LNHDA, CDR2 SQIVND (reference sequence).

Note on this clone: The junction does not match germline at one end; this may be a read error. The chain is built from TRBV12-3 or TRBV12-4 and TRBJ1-1; 10 bases agree with TRBD1. The CDR3 loop spans 9 amino acids. The CDR3 loop is CASSWTGGF. As DNA, the CDR3 is TGTGCCAGCAGTTGGACAGGGGGTTTC.

The chain joins TRBV4-1 to TRBJ1-1; 8 bases match TRBD1. Per the germline V gene, CDR1 is MGHRA and CDR2 is YSYEKL. CDR3 length equals 15 residues. V gave up 3 bases and J gave up 4 bases; unmatched junction bases: 7. The chain's CDR3 is CASSQDGQGSTEAFF. CDR3 DNA sequence: TGCGCCAGCAGCCAGGATGGACAGGGCAGCACTGAAGCTTTCTTT.

The chain recombines TRBV10-3 with TRBJ1-4, with 8 nucleotides matching TRBD1. Germline assignment: CDR1 ENHRY and CDR2 SYGVKD. The CDR3 runs 13 residues. The J segment lost 5 bases and the V segment lost 4 bases, leaving 0 bases of the junction unmatched. The CDR3 sequence is CAISGTGNEKLFF. CDR3 sequence (DNA): TGTGCCATCAGTGGGACAGGGAATGAAAAACTGTTTTTT.

The CDR3 here is CASSLDRGGLGNTIYF. CDR3 in DNA: TGTGCCAGCAGCTTAGACAGGGGCGGTTTGGGAAACACCATATATTTT. The chain links TRBV7-2 to TRBJ1-3, with TRBD1 identical over 7 bases. The J segment lost 4 bases and the V segment lost 1 base, leaving 7 bases of the junction unmatched. Germline V lookup: CDR1 SGHTA, CDR2 FQGNSA. This CDR3 contains 16 residues.

The J gene is TRBJ2-7, the V gene TRBV3-1 (or the pseudogene TRBV3-2), with D perhaps matching TRBD2 (7 bases). Trimming cost V 3 bases and J 1 base, with 13 bases left between them. Germline loops: CDR1 LGHDT, CDR2 YNNKEL (reference sequence). The CDR3 contains 15 residues. The CDR3 DNA reads TGTGCCAGCAGCCAGTACGGGGGGACATCCTACGAGCAGTACTTC. It yields the protein CASSQYGGTSYEQYF.

The chain couples TRBV5-1 to TRBJ1-2; D uncertain. Germline CDR1 reads SGHRS; CDR2 reads YFSETQ. CDR3 length: 14 residues. V was trimmed by 3 bases and J by 8 bases, leaving 17 bases between them. CDR3 sequence reads: CASSYDQLEAGYTF. The CDR3 bases are TGCGCCAGCAGCTACGACCAGCTGGAGGCGGGCTACACCTTC.

J is TRBJ1-5 and V is TRBV19; 8 bases line up with TRBD1. V dropped 4 bases and J dropped 6; count of bases not matched to a gene: 8. Germline CDR1 and CDR2: LNHDA and SQIVND (reference sequence). The CDR3 length is 15 residues. CDR3 coding DNA: TGTGCCAGTAGTACTGGACAGGGTGGGAGTCAGCCCCAGCATTTT. Protein product: CASSTGQGGSQPQHF.

V is TRBV5-8 and J is TRBJ2-3; D uncertain. The germline V gene has CDR1 SGHTS and CDR2 YDEGEE. V gave up 0 bases and J gave up 0 bases, with 5 bases separating them. The CDR3 has 14 amino acids. The CDR3 protein is CASSLGQSTDTQYF. The CDR3 coding sequence is TGTGCCAGCAGCTTGGGGCAAAGCACAGATACGCAGTATTTT.

The chain has TRBV5-1 and TRBJ1-1, with 11 bases identical to TRBD1. J was trimmed by 6 bases and V by 7 bases; bases with no gene match: 11. CDR1 is SGHRS and CDR2 is YFSETQ in the germline V gene. There are 15 residues in the CDR3. CDR3 DNA sequence: TGCGCCAGCCGCGGGACAGGGGGAAATGGGGCTGAAGCTTTCTTT. It encodes CASRGTGGNGAEAFF.

This rearrangement joins TRBV16 to TRBJ1-6; TRBD1 aligns across 10 bases. CDR3 length: 15 residues. The J segment lost 8 bases and the V segment lost 3 bases, leaving 4 bases of the junction unmatched. The germline V gene has CDR1 KGHSY and CDR2 FQNENV. This CDR3 reads CASSHTTGGDSPLHF. The DNA for the CDR3 is TGTGCCAGCAGCCACACGACAGGGGGCGATTCACCCCTCCACTTT.

This rearrangement joins TRBV6-2 or TRBV6-3 to TRBJ1-2; possibly TRBD1 for D (5 bases). CDR1 is MNHEY, CDR2 SVGEGT, per germline. Trimming pared 2 bases from V and 7 bases from J, leaving 8 bases between. The CDR3 covers 12 residues. The CDR3 DNA is TGTGCCAGCAGTTACGCCCAGGGTGGCTACACCTTC. Amino acid sequence: CASSYAQGGYTF.